A selection of T cell receptor beta chains follows, all from one sample in a study of shared clonotypes between healthy human individuals. Sequencing used immunoSEQ multiplex PCR; TCRdb keeps in-frame clones, though not all of them. Seen here are 850,000 to 1,200,000 clones, more than 65% observed once, and the top ten hold about 1.5%. Input material: memory CD4+ T cells sorted from blood. The receptors shown here come from a man between 18 and 35 years old in good health. Both conserved end residues are part of each CDR3. Fields, in order: J gene, clone size, V gene, D gene, CDR3 DNA, CDR3 protein. The D gene is left open where the match is weak. Clone size is given for some rows only: seen once, a few or many times, or a class if the clone is expanded.

J gene: TRBJ1-6; clone size: -; V gene: TRBV19; D gene: TRBD1; CDR3 DNA: TGTGCCAGTAGTATACAGGGGGATTCACCCCTCCACTTT; CDR3 protein: CASSIQGDSPLHF
J gene: TRBJ1-1; clone size: -; V gene: TRBV5-1; D gene: -; CDR3 DNA: TGCGCCAGCAGGGAGAGAGGGAACACTGAAGCTTTCTTT; CDR3 protein: CASRERGNTEAFF
J gene: TRBJ2-1; clone size: -; V gene: TRBV9; D gene: TRBD2; CDR3 DNA: TGTGCCAGCAGCCCCAGGGGACTAGCTGTCCACAATGAGCAGTTCTTC; CDR3 protein: CASSPRGLAVHNEQFF
J gene: TRBJ2-7; clone size: -; V gene: TRBV7-8; D gene: TRBD2; CDR3 DNA: TGTGCCAGCAGCTTAGCGACTAGCGGGGGATACTACGAGCAGTACTTC; CDR3 protein: CASSLATSGGYYEQYF
J gene: TRBJ2-4; clone size: -; V gene: TRBV7-2; D gene: TRBD2; CDR3 DNA: TGTGCCAGCACCGGGACTAGCGGGGGGCAAAACATTCAGTACTTC; CDR3 protein: CASTGTSGGQNIQYF
J gene: TRBJ1-3; clone size: -; V gene: TRBV29-1; D gene: -; CDR3 DNA: TGCAGCGTCGGGGTTGGAAACACCATATATTTT; CDR3 protein: CSVGVGNTIYF
J gene: TRBJ2-1; clone size: -; V gene: TRBV14; D gene: -; CDR3 DNA: TGTGCCAGCAGCCAAGATCAAGCAAGCACGCAGTTCTTC; CDR3 protein: CASSQDQASTQFF
J gene: TRBJ1-6; clone size: -; V gene: TRBV30; D gene: -; CDR3 DNA: TGTGCCTGGAGTGTACGGGGCAGGGGATATAATTCACCCCTCCACTTT; CDR3 protein: CAWSVRGRGYNSPLHF
J gene: TRBJ2-3; clone size: -; V gene: TRBV5-1; D gene: -; CDR3 DNA: TGCGCCAGTATGGGGGCAGATACGCAGTATTTT; CDR3 protein: CASMGADTQYF
J gene: TRBJ2-5; clone size: few; V gene: TRBV11-3; D gene: -; CDR3 DNA: TGTGCCAGCAGCTTGGACGGGTTAGGGACCCAGTACTTC; CDR3 protein: CASSLDGLGTQYF
J gene: TRBJ2-7; clone size: few; V gene: TRBV11-2; D gene: -; CDR3 DNA: TGTGCCAGCAGCTTGTATTCGAACGAGCAGTACTTC; CDR3 protein: CASSLYSNEQYF
J gene: TRBJ1-2; clone size: -; V gene: TRBV21-1; D gene: -; CDR3 DNA: TGTGCCACTCGGCGGGGCTATGGCTACACCTTC; CDR3 protein: CATRRGYGYTF
J gene: TRBJ2-5; clone size: -; V gene: TRBV9; D gene: TRBD1; CDR3 DNA: TGTGCCAGCAACGACAGGGGGCGGGAAACCCAGTACTTC; CDR3 protein: CASNDRGRETQYF
J gene: TRBJ2-6; clone size: -; V gene: TRBV28; D gene: -; CDR3 DNA: TGTGCCAGCAGTTTCAGTGTGCGGGCCAACGTCCTGACTTTC; CDR3 protein: CASSFSVRANVLTF
J gene: TRBJ2-7; clone size: -; V gene: TRBV27; D gene: -; CDR3 DNA: TGTGCCAGCAGCCCATGGAAGGCGGGGGCAAACCCCTACGAGCAGTACTTC; CDR3 protein: CASSPWKAGANPYEQYF
J gene: TRBJ2-3; clone size: -; V gene: TRBV7-9; D gene: TRBD1; CDR3 DNA: TGTGCCAGCAGCGCTCCGGGACAGGGGGCCACAGATACGCAGTATTTT; CDR3 protein: CASSAPGQGATDTQYF
J gene: TRBJ2-1; clone size: -; V gene: TRBV5-1; D gene: -; CDR3 DNA: TGCGCCAGCAGCAAGGGTTCCTACAATGAGCAGTTCTTC; CDR3 protein: CASSKGSYNEQFF
J gene: TRBJ1-6; clone size: few; V gene: TRBV5-1; D gene: -; CDR3 DNA: TGCGCCAGCAGCTTGTCAGGTCCGCATAATTCACCCCTCCACTTT; CDR3 protein: CASSLSGPHNSPLHF
J gene: TRBJ2-3; clone size: -; V gene: TRBV5-4; D gene: TRBD2; CDR3 DNA: TGTGCCAGCAGCTTGGTAGGCGGGAGGGCTAGCACAGATACGCAGTATTTT; CDR3 protein: CASSLVGGRASTDTQYF
J gene: TRBJ1-5; clone size: -; V gene: TRBV5-1; D gene: -; CDR3 DNA: TGCGCCAGCAGCTTGGGTGGTAGTGGCAATCAGCCCCAGCATTTT; CDR3 protein: CASSLGGSGNQPQHF
J gene: TRBJ1-1; clone size: -; V gene: TRBV7-2; D gene: TRBD1; CDR3 DNA: TGTGCCAGCAGCCGCCCCGACAGGGGGTACACTGAAGCTTTCTTT; CDR3 protein: CASSRPDRGYTEAFF
J gene: TRBJ1-1; clone size: -; V gene: TRBV5-4; D gene: -; CDR3 DNA: TGTGCCAGCAGTTTGGGGCAGGGAAGCACTGAAGCTTTCTTT; CDR3 protein: CASSLGQGSTEAFF
J gene: TRBJ2-5; clone size: -; V gene: TRBV5-1; D gene: -; CDR3 DNA: TGCGCCAGCAGCCGCTCGGCAGGTCCGGGGGAGACCCAGTACTTC; CDR3 protein: CASSRSAGPGETQYF
J gene: TRBJ2-3; clone size: -; V gene: TRBV5-1; D gene: -; CDR3 DNA: TGCGCCAGCAGCGAGGGACCGGTTACAGATACGCAGTATTTT; CDR3 protein: CASSEGPVTDTQYF
J gene: TRBJ1-2; clone size: few; V gene: TRBV18; D gene: -; CDR3 DNA: TGTGCCAGCTCACCGTCCTCGGACGTCTATGGCTACACCTTC; CDR3 protein: CASSPSSDVYGYTF
J gene: TRBJ2-5; clone size: -; V gene: TRBV5-4; D gene: -; CDR3 DNA: TGTGCCAGCAGCCCCCCCCGGGGCCAAGAGACCCAGTACTTC; CDR3 protein: CASSPPRGQETQYF
J gene: TRBJ1-1; clone size: -; V gene: TRBV6-4; D gene: -; CDR3 DNA: TGTGCCAGCAGTGACACTGATATGAACACTGAAGCTTTCTTT; CDR3 protein: CASSDTDMNTEAFF
J gene: TRBJ2-5; clone size: -; V gene: TRBV7-3; D gene: TRBD1; CDR3 DNA: TGTGCCAGCAGCTTATTTGGGACAGTTAGGGAGACCCAGTACTTC; CDR3 protein: CASSLFGTVRETQYF
J gene: TRBJ1-5; clone size: -; V gene: TRBV28; D gene: TRBD1; CDR3 DNA: TGTGCCAGCAGGGACAGGGGCAATCAGCCCCAGCATTTT; CDR3 protein: CASRDRGNQPQHF
J gene: TRBJ2-5; clone size: few; V gene: TRBV28; D gene: -; CDR3 DNA: TGTGCCACCGGAGGGGGAGGCGGGGCCAAGACCCAGTACTTC; CDR3 protein: CATGGGGGAKTQYF
J gene: TRBJ1-1; clone size: -; V gene: TRBV27; D gene: TRBD1; CDR3 DNA: TGTGCCAGCAGTTCCCTGGGACAGGGGGCGGTTTCCACTGAAGCTTTCTTT; CDR3 protein: CASSSLGQGAVSTEAFF
J gene: TRBJ2-1; clone size: -; V gene: TRBV15; D gene: TRBD2; CDR3 DNA: TGTGCCACCAGCAGAGGGACTAGCGGGGCGGATGAGCAGTTCTTC; CDR3 protein: CATSRGTSGADEQFF
J gene: TRBJ2-3; clone size: once; V gene: TRBV7-9; D gene: -; CDR3 DNA: TGTGCCAGCAGGATAGGGACCACAGATACGCAGTATTTT; CDR3 protein: CASRIGTTDTQYF
J gene: TRBJ2-1; clone size: -; V gene: TRBV4-1; D gene: TRBD2; CDR3 DNA: TGCGCCAGCAGCCAAGATGCCTGGCTAGCGGGAGGGAAAAACTACAATGAGCAGTTCTTC; CDR3 protein: CASSQDAWLAGGKNYNEQFF
J gene: TRBJ1-6; clone size: -; V gene: TRBV5-1; D gene: -; CDR3 DNA: TGCGCCAGCAGCCCTGATGGGGGCTTGAGTTCACCCCTCCACTTT; CDR3 protein: CASSPDGGLSSPLHF
J gene: TRBJ2-7; clone size: -; V gene: TRBV10-2; D gene: TRBD1; CDR3 DNA: TGCGCCAGCAGTGAGTTAGGACAGGGTGGCGAGCAGTACTTC; CDR3 protein: CASSELGQGGEQYF
J gene: TRBJ1-5; clone size: -; V gene: TRBV2; D gene: -; CDR3 DNA: TGTGCCAGCAGCGAAGGCAGGTATCAGCCCCAGCATTTT; CDR3 protein: CASSEGRYQPQHF
J gene: TRBJ2-3; clone size: -; V gene: TRBV5-6; D gene: -; CDR3 DNA: TGTGCCAGCAGCGAAAACCCGGGACTGTATACGCAGTATTTT; CDR3 protein: CASSENPGLYTQYF
J gene: TRBJ1-3; clone size: -; V gene: TRBV18; D gene: TRBD1; CDR3 DNA: TGTGCCAGCTCATATGGACAGGGGTCTGGAAACACCATATATTTT; CDR3 protein: CASSYGQGSGNTIYF
J gene: TRBJ2-1; clone size: -; V gene: TRBV4-1; D gene: -; CDR3 DNA: TGCGCCAGCAGCCAAGGAGGCAGGGGGGCGAAGAGCTCCTACAATGAGCAGTTCTTC; CDR3 protein: CASSQGGRGAKSSYNEQFF
J gene: TRBJ1-2; clone size: -; V gene: TRBV27; D gene: -; CDR3 DNA: TGTGCCAGCAGTTTAGCCCGGGTGGGGGACTATGGCTACACCTTC; CDR3 protein: CASSLARVGDYGYTF
J gene: TRBJ1-2; clone size: -; V gene: TRBV10-3; D gene: TRBD1; CDR3 DNA: TGTGCCATCAGAGCGGGACAGGGAATCGGCGGCTACACCTTC; CDR3 protein: CAIRAGQGIGGYTF
J gene: TRBJ2-7; clone size: -; V gene: TRBV19; D gene: -; CDR3 DNA: TGTGCCAGTAGTATCAGGACGTCAGCCTACGAGCAGTACTTC; CDR3 protein: CASSIRTSAYEQYF
J gene: TRBJ1-1; clone size: -; V gene: TRBV7-9; D gene: TRBD1; CDR3 DNA: TGTGCCAGCAGCTCGGGTCCGGGACAGGGAAACACTGAAGCTTTCTTT; CDR3 protein: CASSSGPGQGNTEAFF
J gene: TRBJ1-6; clone size: -; V gene: TRBV5-6; D gene: -; CDR3 DNA: TGTGCCAGCAGCCTTGACACGGGCAACTCACCCCTCCACTTT; CDR3 protein: CASSLDTGNSPLHF
J gene: TRBJ2-3; clone size: -; V gene: TRBV7-9; D gene: -; CDR3 DNA: TGTGCCAGCAGCCACGACCTCGCTTTCACAGATACGCAGTATTTT; CDR3 protein: CASSHDLAFTDTQYF
J gene: TRBJ2-3; clone size: -; V gene: TRBV7-3; D gene: TRBD2; CDR3 DNA: TGTGCCAGCAGCCCGAGCGGGAGGAGCACAGATACGCAGTATTTT; CDR3 protein: CASSPSGRSTDTQYF
J gene: TRBJ2-3; clone size: few; V gene: TRBV6-4; D gene: TRBD2; CDR3 DNA: TGTGCCAGCAGTATCACTAGCGGGGGCACAGATACGCAGTATTTT; CDR3 protein: CASSITSGGTDTQYF
J gene: TRBJ2-1; clone size: -; V gene: TRBV11-3; D gene: -; CDR3 DNA: TGTGCCAGCAGCTTAGGTCCATACAATGAGCAGTTCTTC; CDR3 protein: CASSLGPYNEQFF
J gene: TRBJ2-7; clone size: -; V gene: TRBV11-1; D gene: -; CDR3 DNA: TGTGCCAGCAGCTTACTATCGGGGGTGGACGAGCAGTACTTC; CDR3 protein: CASSLLSGVDEQYF
J gene: TRBJ2-7; clone size: -; V gene: TRBV19; D gene: TRBD2; CDR3 DNA: TGTGCCAGTAGTGAGACTAGCGGCTACTCCTACGAGCAGTACTTC; CDR3 protein: CASSETSGYSYEQYF
J gene: TRBJ2-7; clone size: few; V gene: TRBV9; D gene: -; CDR3 DNA: TGTGCCAGCAGCGTAGCGACCGGGAGTATCCCCTACGAGCAGTACTTC; CDR3 protein: CASSVATGSIPYEQYF
J gene: TRBJ1-2; clone size: once; V gene: TRBV7-9; D gene: -; CDR3 DNA: TGTGCCAGCAGCCTAATGGGGGTTCAAAACTATGGCTACACCTTC; CDR3 protein: CASSLMGVQNYGYTF
J gene: TRBJ1-1; clone size: few; V gene: TRBV30; D gene: -; CDR3 DNA: TGTGCCTGGGGGACAATGAACACTGAAGCTTTCTTT; CDR3 protein: CAWGTMNTEAFF
J gene: TRBJ1-6; clone size: -; V gene: TRBV19; D gene: TRBD1; CDR3 DNA: TGTGCCAGTAGACGACAGGGTGGTAATTCACCCCTCCACTTT; CDR3 protein: CASRRQGGNSPLHF